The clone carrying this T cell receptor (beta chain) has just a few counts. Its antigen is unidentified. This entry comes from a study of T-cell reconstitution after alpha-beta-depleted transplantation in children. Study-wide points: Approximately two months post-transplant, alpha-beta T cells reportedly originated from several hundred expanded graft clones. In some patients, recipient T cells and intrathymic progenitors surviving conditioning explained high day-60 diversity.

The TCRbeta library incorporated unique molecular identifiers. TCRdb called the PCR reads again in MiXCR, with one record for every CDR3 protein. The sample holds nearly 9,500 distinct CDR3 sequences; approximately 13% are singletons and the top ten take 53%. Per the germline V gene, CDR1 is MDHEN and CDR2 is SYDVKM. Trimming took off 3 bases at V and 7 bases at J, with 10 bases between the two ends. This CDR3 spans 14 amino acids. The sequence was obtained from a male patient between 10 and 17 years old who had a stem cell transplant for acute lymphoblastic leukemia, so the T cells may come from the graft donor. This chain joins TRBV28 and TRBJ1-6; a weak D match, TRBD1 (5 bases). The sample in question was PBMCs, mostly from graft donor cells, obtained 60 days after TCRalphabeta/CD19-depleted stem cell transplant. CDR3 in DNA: TGTGCCAGCAGTTTGGGGGTCGGGAATTCACCCCTCCACTTT. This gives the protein CASSLGVGNSPLHF.